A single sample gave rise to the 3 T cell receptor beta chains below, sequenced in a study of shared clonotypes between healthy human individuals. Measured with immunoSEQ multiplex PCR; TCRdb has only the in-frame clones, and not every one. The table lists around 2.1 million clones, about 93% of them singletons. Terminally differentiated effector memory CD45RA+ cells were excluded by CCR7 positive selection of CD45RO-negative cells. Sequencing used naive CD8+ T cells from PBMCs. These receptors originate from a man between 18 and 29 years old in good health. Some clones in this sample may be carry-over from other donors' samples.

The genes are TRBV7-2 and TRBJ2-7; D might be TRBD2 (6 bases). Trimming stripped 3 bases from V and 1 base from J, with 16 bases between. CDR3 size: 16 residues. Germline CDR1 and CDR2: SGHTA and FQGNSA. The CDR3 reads CASSFPRGTASYEQYF. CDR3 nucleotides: TGTGCCAGCAGCTTTCCCCGGGGGACCGCGTCCTACGAGCAGTACTTC.

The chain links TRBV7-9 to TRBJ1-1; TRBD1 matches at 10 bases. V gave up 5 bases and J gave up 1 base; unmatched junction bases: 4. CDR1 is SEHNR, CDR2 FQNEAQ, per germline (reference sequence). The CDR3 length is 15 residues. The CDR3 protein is CASSPRTGGNTEAFF. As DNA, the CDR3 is TGTGCCAGCAGCCCGAGGACAGGGGGGAACACTGAAGCTTTCTTT. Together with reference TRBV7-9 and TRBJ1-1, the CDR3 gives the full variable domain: DTGVSQNPRHKITKRGQNVTFRCDPISEHNRLYWYRQTLGQGPEFLTYFQNEAQLEKSRLLSDRFSAERPKGSFSTLEIQRTEQGDSAMYLCASSPRTGGNTEAFFGQGTRLTVV.

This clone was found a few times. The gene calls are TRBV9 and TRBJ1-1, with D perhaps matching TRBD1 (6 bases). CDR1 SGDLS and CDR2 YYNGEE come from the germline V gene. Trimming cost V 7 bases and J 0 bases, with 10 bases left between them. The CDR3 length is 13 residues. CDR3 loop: CASADSLNTEAFF. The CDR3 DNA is TGTGCCAGCGCGGACAGCTTGAACACTGAAGCTTTCTTT.